This note documents a single T cell receptor (beta chain) sequence. The participants were between roughly 18 and 100 years old and came from under 25 US areas. Recovered status applied to Cohort 3 donors who had two consecutive negative PCRs. It also applied to those with clearance or with symptom resolution. This table comes from immunoSEQ multiplex PCR, and its TCRdb copy is limited to in-frame clones, with some not included. The sample lists about 370,000 clones; 75% to 90% were seen once. V dropped 2 bases and J dropped 1 base, with 11 bases sitting between them. The CDR3 spans 15 residues. From germline, CDR1 is SGHAT and CDR2 FQDESV (reference sequence). This specimen belongs to a study of blood T cell repertoires in COVID-19.

The origin of this receptor is a man between 18 and 35 years old who had recovered from COVID-19. The sample comprised PBMCs or T cells enriched from blood (not recorded which). The genes are TRBV11-1 and TRBJ1-1; D remains unclear. The CDR3 nucleotides are TGTGCCAGCAGCTTATTTTTCGGGGAGAACACTGAAGCTTTCTTT. Amino acid sequence: CASSLFFGENTEAFF. The full variable domain, completed using reference TRBV11-1 and TRBJ1-1, is EAEVAQSPRYKITEKSQAVAFWCDPISGHATLYWYRQILGQGPELLVQFQDESVVDDSQLPKDRFSAERLKGVDSTLKIQPAELGDSAMYLCASSLFFGENTEAFFGQGTRLTVV.